This T cell receptor beta chain was captured by sequencing in a study of memory CD4+ T cells and cytomegalovirus serostatus. Study-wide background: Healthy Belgian adult donors included about nine CMV-positive and 20 to 30 CMV-negative people.

The sort gate was single viable CD3+CD4+CD8-CD45RO+ cells for memory CD4+ T cells. Trimming stripped 3 bases from V and 5 bases from J, with 12 bases between. This CDR3 has 13 residues. Germline loops: CDR1 SQVTM, CDR2 ANQGSEA. Assay used: immunoSEQ multiplex PCR; TCRdb lists only in-frame clones, some missing. The sample contains 55,000 to 80,000 clones, roughly 76% of which appear only once. As concerns this clone: The antigen is not known.

Study results and limitations: Suggested: most of the CMV-linked TCR signature lies in CD4+ memory cells.

This clonotype originated in an adult in good health and CMV-seropositive. The chain employs TRBV29-1 and TRBJ2-3, with a tentative D call TRBD1 (5 bases). The specimen was memory CD4+ T cells from blood. The chain's CDR3 is CSVERQGRDTQYF. The CDR3 DNA sequence: TGCAGCGTTGAGAGGCAGGGTAGAGATACGCAGTATTTT.